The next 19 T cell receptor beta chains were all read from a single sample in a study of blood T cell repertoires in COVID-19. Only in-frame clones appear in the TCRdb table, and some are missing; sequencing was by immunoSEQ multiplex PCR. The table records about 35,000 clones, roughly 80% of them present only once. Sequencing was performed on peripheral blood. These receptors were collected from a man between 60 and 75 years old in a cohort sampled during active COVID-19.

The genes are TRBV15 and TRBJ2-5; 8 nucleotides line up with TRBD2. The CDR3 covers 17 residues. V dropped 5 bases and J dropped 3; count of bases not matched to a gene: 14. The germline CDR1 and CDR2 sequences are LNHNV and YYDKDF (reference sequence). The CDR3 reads CATSRSRRGSGEETQYF. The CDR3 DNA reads TGTGCCACCAGCCGTTCGCGCCGGGGTAGCGGGGAAGAGACCCAGTACTTC.

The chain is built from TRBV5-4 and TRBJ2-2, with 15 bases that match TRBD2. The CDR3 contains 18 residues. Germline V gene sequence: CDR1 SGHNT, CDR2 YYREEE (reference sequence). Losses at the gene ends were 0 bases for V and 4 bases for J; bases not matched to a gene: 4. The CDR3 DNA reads TGTGCCAGCAGCTTGGATGGGACTAGCGGGGGGCTCACCGGGGAGCTGTTTTTT. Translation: CASSLDGTSGGLTGELFF.

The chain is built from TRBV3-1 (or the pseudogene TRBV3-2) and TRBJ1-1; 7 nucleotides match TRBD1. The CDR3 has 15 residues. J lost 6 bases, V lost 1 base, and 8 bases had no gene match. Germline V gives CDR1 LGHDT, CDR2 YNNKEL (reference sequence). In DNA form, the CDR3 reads TGTGCCAGCAGCCAAGGGACAGGCGTGAGAGCTGAAGCTTTCTTT. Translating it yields CASSQGTGVRAEAFF.

CDR3: CASSGDRGDEKLFF. The DNA of the CDR3 is TGTGCCAGCAGCGGGGACAGGGGAGATGAAAAACTGTTTTTT. The V call is TRBV5-5, the J call TRBJ1-4; TRBD1 matches at 10 bases. CDR3 length: 14 residues. With V trimmed by 4 bases and J by 6 bases, 3 bases remained unmatched. Germline V gene sequence: CDR1 SGHKS, CDR2 YYEKEE (reference sequence).

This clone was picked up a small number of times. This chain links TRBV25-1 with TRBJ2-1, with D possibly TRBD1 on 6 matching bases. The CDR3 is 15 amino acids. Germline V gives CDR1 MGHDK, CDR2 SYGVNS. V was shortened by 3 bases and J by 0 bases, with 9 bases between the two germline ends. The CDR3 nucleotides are TGTGCCAGCAGTGATGGACAGATCTCCTACAATGAGCAGTTCTTC. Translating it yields CASSDGQISYNEQFF. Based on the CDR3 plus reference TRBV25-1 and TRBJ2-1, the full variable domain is EADIYQTPRYLVIGTGKKITLECSQTMGHDKMYWYQQDPGMELHLIHYSYGVNSTEKGDLSSESTVSRIRTEHFPLTLESARPSHTSQYLCASSDGQISYNEQFFGPGTRLTVL.

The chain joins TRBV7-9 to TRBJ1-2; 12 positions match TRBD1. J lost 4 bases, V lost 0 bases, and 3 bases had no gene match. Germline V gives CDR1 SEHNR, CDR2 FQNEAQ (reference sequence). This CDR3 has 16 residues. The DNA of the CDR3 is TGTGCCAGCAGCTTAGCCGGGACAGGGGGCGGCTATGGCTACACCTTC. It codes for CASSLAGTGGGYGYTF.

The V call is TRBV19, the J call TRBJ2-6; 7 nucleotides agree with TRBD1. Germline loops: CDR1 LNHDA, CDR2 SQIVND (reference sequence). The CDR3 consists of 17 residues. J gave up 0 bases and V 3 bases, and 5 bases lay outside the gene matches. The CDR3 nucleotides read TGTGCCAGTAGTATGGGACAGAGGAACTCTGGGGCCAACGTCCTGACTTTC. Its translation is CASSMGQRNSGANVLTF.

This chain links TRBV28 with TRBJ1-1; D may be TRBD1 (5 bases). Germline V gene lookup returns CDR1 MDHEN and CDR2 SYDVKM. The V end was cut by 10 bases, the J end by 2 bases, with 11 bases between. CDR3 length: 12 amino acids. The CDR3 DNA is TGTGCCACCACCAGGGCTAACACTGAAGCTTTCTTT. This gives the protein CATTRANTEAFF.

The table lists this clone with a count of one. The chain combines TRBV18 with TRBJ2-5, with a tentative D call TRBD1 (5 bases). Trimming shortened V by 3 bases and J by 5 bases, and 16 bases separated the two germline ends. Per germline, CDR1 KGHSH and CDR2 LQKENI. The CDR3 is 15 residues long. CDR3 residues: CASSPNPKGQETQYF. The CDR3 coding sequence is TGTGCCAGCTCACCGAACCCTAAGGGGCAGGAGACCCAGTACTTC. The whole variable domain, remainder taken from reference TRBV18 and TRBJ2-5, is NAGVMQNPRHLVRRRGQEARLRCSPMKGHSHVYWYRQLPEEGLKFMVYLQKENIIDESGMPKERFSAEFPKEGPSILRIQQVVRGDSAAYFCASSPNPKGQETQYFGPGTRLLVL.

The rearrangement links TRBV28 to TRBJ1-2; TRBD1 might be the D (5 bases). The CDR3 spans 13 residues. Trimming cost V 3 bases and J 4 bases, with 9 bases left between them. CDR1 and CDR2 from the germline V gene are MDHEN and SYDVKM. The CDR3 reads CASSFGQGYGYTF. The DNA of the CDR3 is TGTGCCAGCAGTTTCGGGCAGGGCTATGGCTACACCTTC.

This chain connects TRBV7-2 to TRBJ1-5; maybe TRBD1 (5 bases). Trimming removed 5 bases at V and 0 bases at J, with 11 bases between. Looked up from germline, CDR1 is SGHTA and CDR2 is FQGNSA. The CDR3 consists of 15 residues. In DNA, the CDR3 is TGTGCCAGCAGCCTTACAGGAGATAGCAATCAGCCCCAGCATTTT. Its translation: CASSLTGDSNQPQHF.

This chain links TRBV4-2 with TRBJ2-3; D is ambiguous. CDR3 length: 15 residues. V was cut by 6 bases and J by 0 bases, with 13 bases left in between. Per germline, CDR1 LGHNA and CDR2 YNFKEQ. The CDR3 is CASRGALLSTDTQYF. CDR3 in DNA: TGTGCCAGCAGAGGAGCACTCCTAAGCACAGATACGCAGTATTTT.

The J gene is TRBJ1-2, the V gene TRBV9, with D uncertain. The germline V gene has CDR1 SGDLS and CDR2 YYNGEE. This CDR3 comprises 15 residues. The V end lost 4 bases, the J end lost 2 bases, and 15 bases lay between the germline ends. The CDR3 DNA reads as TGTGCCAGCAGCCCCCCCGGGGATATAAACTATGGCTACACCTTC. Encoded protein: CASSPPGDINYGYTF.

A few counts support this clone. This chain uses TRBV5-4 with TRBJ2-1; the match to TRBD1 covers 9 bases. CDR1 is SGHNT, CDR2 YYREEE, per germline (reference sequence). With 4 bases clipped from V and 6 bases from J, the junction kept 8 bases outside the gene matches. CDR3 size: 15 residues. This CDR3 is CASSAGTGLLNEQFF. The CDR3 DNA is TGTGCCAGCAGCGCCGGGACAGGGCTTCTCAATGAGCAGTTCTTC.

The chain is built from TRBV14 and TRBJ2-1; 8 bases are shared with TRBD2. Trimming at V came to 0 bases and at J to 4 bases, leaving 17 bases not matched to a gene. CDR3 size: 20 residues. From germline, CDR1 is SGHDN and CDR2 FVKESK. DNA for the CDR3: TGTGCCAGCAGCCAAGAGGGCTGGATCGGGGCGGGAGGCCAATACAATGAGCAGTTCTTC. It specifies CASSQEGWIGAGGQYNEQFF.

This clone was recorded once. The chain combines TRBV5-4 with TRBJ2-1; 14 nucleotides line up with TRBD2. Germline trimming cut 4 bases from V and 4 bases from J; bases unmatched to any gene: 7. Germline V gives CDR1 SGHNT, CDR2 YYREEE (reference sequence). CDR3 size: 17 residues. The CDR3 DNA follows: TGTGCCAGCAGCCTGGGACTAGCGGGAGCTTTATACAATGAGCAGTTCTTC. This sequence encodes CASSLGLAGALYNEQFF.

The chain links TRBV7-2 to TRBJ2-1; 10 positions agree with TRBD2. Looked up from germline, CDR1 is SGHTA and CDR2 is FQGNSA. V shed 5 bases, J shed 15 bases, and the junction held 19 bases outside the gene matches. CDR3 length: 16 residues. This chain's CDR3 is CASSPLAGGSPRGWFF. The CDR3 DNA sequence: TGTGCCAGCAGCCCCTTAGCGGGGGGCTCGCCTAGGGGGTGGTTCTTC.

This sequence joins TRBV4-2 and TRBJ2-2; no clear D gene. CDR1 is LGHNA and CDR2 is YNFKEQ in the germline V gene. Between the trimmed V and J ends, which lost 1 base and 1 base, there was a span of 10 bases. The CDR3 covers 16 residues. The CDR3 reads CASSQVARQNTGELFF. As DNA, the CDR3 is TGTGCCAGCAGCCAAGTAGCCCGGCAGAACACCGGGGAGCTGTTTTTT.

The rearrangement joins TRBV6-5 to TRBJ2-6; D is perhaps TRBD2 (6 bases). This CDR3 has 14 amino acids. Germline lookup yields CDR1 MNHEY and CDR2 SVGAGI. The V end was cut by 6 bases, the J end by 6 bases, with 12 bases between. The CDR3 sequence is CASRSSGEANVLTF. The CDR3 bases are TGTGCCAGCAGGTCGTCGGGGGAGGCCAACGTCCTGACTTTC.